Listed below are T cell receptor beta chains from one sample, sequenced in a study of blood T cell repertoires in COVID-19. Sequenced by immunoSEQ multiplex PCR; TCRdb stores in-frame clones only, minus some. The sample includes 60,000 or so clones, roughly 88% of them seen just once. Sequenced input: peripheral blood. Receptor source: a man aged 25-45 years with COVID-19, enrolled during active disease. Each CDR3 is given with its conserved first and last residue. Fields, in order: D gene, CDR3 length, J gene, V gene, clone size, CDR3 DNA, CDR3 protein. The D gene is left open where the match is weak. Rows may omit the clone size; those that give it use once, few, many or a size class.

>TRBD2|17|TRBJ2-3|TRBV30|once
TGTGCCTGGAGGCGTAAGACTAGCGGGAGTGTGGCAGATACGCAGTATTTT
CAWRRKTSGSVADTQYF
>.|15|TRBJ1-5|TRBV19|.
TGTGCCAGTAGGTTCAACAGGGATAGCAATCAGCCCCAGCATTTT
CASRFNRDSNQPQHF
>.|13|TRBJ1-1|TRBV30|.
TGTGCCTGGGTCGTAGCGGTGAACACTGAAGCTTTCTTT
CAWVVAVNTEAFF
>.|15|TRBJ1-1|TRBV7-3|few
TGTGCCAGCAGCTTAACAGGGGAAATGAACACTGAAGCTTTCTTT
CASSLTGEMNTEAFF
>TRBD2|14|TRBJ2-7|TRBV9|.
TGTGCCAGCAACTCGGGGGGTGTTGGGGACGAGCAGTACTTC
CASNSGGVGDEQYF
>.|18|TRBJ2-7|TRBV3-1/TRBV3-2|.
TGTGCCAGCAGCCAAGATCTGCCGGGGTCGGCGACTGATTGGGGGCAGTACTTC
CASSQDLPGSATDWGQYF
>TRBD2|15|TRBJ2-1|TRBV6-5|.
TGTGCCAGCAGTAAAACTAGCGGCTCCTACAATGAGCAGTTCTTC
CASSKTSGSYNEQFF
>TRBD1|15|TRBJ1-2|TRBV7-9|.
TGTGCCAGCAGCTTGGGACAGAGCCTTAACTATGGCTACACCTTC
CASSLGQSLNYGYTF
>TRBD2|16|TRBJ2-1|TRBV19|.
TGTGCCAGTAGCGCCAAGACTAGCGGGAGAATGAATGAGCAGTTCTTC
CASSAKTSGRMNEQFF
>TRBD1|15|TRBJ1-2|TRBV7-9|.
TGTGCCAGCAGCTTAGGTCAGGGGGTCCAGTATGGCTACACCTTC
CASSLGQGVQYGYTF
>TRBD1|14|TRBJ2-7|TRBV30|.
TGTGCCTGGAGCGGACAGGGCTCCCTCTACGAGCAGTACTTC
CAWSGQGSLYEQYF
>TRBD1|15|TRBJ1-1|TRBV19|.
TGTGCCAGTAGTATAGATCGAACAGGGGGAATGCAAGCTTTCTTT
CASSIDRTGGMQAFF
>TRBD2|15|TRBJ2-7|TRBV19|.
TGTGCCAGTAGTAACAGCGGGGGACCCTCCTACGAGCAGTACTTC
CASSNSGGPSYEQYF
>.|13|TRBJ1-1|TRBV29-1|.
TGCAGCGTTGAAGATCGAGTGAACACTGAAGCTTTCTTT
CSVEDRVNTEAFF
>.|14|TRBJ2-2|TRBV5-6|.
TGTGCCAGCAGCTTCACACCGAACACCGGGGAGCTGTTTTTT
CASSFTPNTGELFF
>TRBD2|18|TRBJ2-1|TRBV11-2|.
TGTGCCAGCAGCCCACTGAGCGGGAGGGTGAGCTCCTACAATGAGCAGCTCTTC
CASSPLSGRVSSYNEQLF
>TRBD2|15|TRBJ2-7|TRBV6-2/TRBV6-3|.
TGTGCCAGCAGCCGACGACCGGGACTAGCGTCCGAGCAGTACTTC
CASSRRPGLASEQYF
>TRBD2|15|TRBJ2-1|TRBV19|.
TGTGCCAGTAAGGTCGGGACTAGCGGGGCGAATGAGCAGTTCTTC
CASKVGTSGANEQFF
>TRBD1|15|TRBJ2-7|TRBV18|.
TGTGCCAGCTCACCACCAGGGGGCAGCTCCTACGAGCAGTACTTC
CASSPPGGSSYEQYF
>TRBD1|14|TRBJ1-5|TRBV28|.
TGTGCCAGCAGTTGGACAGGGTCCAATCAGCCCCAGCATTTT
CASSWTGSNQPQHF
>.|14|TRBJ1-1|TRBV7-2|.
TGTGCCAGCACCCCGTTGAGAACGAACACTGAAGCTTTCTTT
CASTPLRTNTEAFF
>.|14|TRBJ2-7|TRBV6-5|.
TGTGCCAGCAGTTACTTCTACAGGGCCTACGAGCAGTACTTC
CASSYFYRAYEQYF
>TRBD1|11|TRBJ1-2|TRBV29-1|.
TGCAGCGTCCCGGACAGGGGCGGCTACACCTTC
CSVPDRGGYTF
>.|16|TRBJ2-1|TRBV18|.
TGTGCCAGCTCACCACCACAGGGCGGTGCGGGTGGTGAGCAGTTCTTC
CASSPPQGGAGGEQFF
>.|13|TRBJ1-5|TRBV20-1|.
TGCAGTGCTAGTTCTGGCGGCGGCCAGCCCCAGCATTTT
CSASSGGGQPQHF
>.|15|TRBJ2-5|TRBV9|.
TGTGCCAGCAGCGTAGATCTAGCGATACAAGAGACCCAGTACTTC
CASSVDLAIQETQYF
>TRBD2|14|TRBJ2-7|TRBV2|.
TGTGCCAGCACTCTCGCTAGCGGAACCTACGAGCAGTACTTC
CASTLASGTYEQYF
>.|13|TRBJ1-2|TRBV20-1|once
TGCAGTGCTAGTTTCTGGCAGGGCCATGGCTACACCTTC
CSASFWQGHGYTF
>TRBD1|14|TRBJ1-1|TRBV27|.
TGTGCCAGCAGTCTAATGATGGGACAGATTGAAGCTTTCTTT
CASSLMMGQIEAFF
>.|16|TRBJ1-1|TRBV6-6|.
TGTGCCAGCAGTTACTCACGCGTCCGCCAGAACACTGAAGCTTTCTTT
CASSYSRVRQNTEAFF
>TRBD1|17|TRBJ1-2|TRBV3-1/TRBV3-2|few
TGTGCCAGCAGCTACGTCCCGGGACAGGGTTGGGGCGATGGCTACACCTTC
CASSYVPGQGWGDGYTF
>TRBD2|15|TRBJ2-1|TRBV3-1/TRBV3-2|.
TGTGCCAGCAGACACACTAGCGGAGAACCCAATGAGCAGTTCTTC
CASRHTSGEPNEQFF
>TRBD1|15|TRBJ2-5|TRBV5-1|.
TGCGCCAGTAAATCGACAGGGGGTAGCGGAGAGACCCAGTACTTC
CASKSTGGSGETQYF
>.|12|TRBJ2-1|TRBV6-6|.
TGTGCCAGCGGGAGCCGATACAATGAGCAGTTCTTC
CASGSRYNEQFF
>.|15|TRBJ1-5|TRBV18|.
TGTGCCAGCTCACCACCGGGCAGGGTGGGACAGCCCCAGCATTTT
CASSPPGRVGQPQHF
>.|13|TRBJ1-2|TRBV7-2|.
TGTGCCAGCAGCTTAGAACGCGTTTATGGCTACACCTTC
CASSLERVYGYTF
>.|15|TRBJ1-4|TRBV4-2|.
TGTGCCAGCAGCCAAGTAGGGCAGGGTTTTGAAAAACTGTTTTTT
CASSQVGQGFEKLFF
>TRBD1|15|TRBJ1-1|TRBV6-1|once
TGTGCCAGCAACGAACCGGGACAGGGTTCTCCTGAAGCTTTCTTT
CASNEPGQGSPEAFF
>TRBD2|13|TRBJ2-7|TRBV6-5|.
TGTCAGGCGAGGTCGGGGGGGGCCTACGAGCAGTACTTC
CQARSGGAYEQYF
>TRBD1|15|TRBJ2-1|TRBV11-2|.
TGTGCCAGCAGCTTAAGCAGGGACAGGGATGATGAGCAGTTCTTC
CASSLSRDRDDEQFF
>.|15|TRBJ2-1|TRBV15|.
TGTGCCACCAGCGGGGGGACCGGGACTCCTGATGAGCAGTTCTTC
CATSGGTGTPDEQFF
>.|15|TRBJ2-1|TRBV7-2|.
TGTGCCAGCAGCTTAGACAAGGGAGCCTACAATGAGCAGTTCTTC
CASSLDKGAYNEQFF
>TRBD1|14|TRBJ2-5|TRBV6-5|.
TGTGCCAGCAGTTGGGACAGGGAAGTTTTGACCCAGTACTTC
CASSWDREVLTQYF
>.|15|TRBJ1-3|TRBV10-3|few
TGTGCCATCATGGAAACAGGGATCTCTGGAAACACCATATATTTT
CAIMETGISGNTIYF
>.|13|TRBJ1-6|TRBV12-3/TRBV12-4|few
TGTGCCAGCCAGCAGCCGGGGGGTTCACCCCTCCACTTT
CASQQPGGSPLHF
>.|15|TRBJ2-3|TRBV2|.
TGTGCCAGCCCCGGGGGGCTAGCGGCTACAGATACGCAGTATTTT
CASPGGLAATDTQYF
>.|21|TRBJ2-2|TRBV18|.
TGTGCCAGCTCACCACCGTTTACGGTCGGCACAAGGACTGATGAAGCCGGGGAGCTGTTTTTT
CASSPPFTVGTRTDEAGELFF
>.|14|TRBJ2-6|TRBV6-1|.
TGTGCCAGCAGTGAATTCCGTGGGGCCAACGTCCTGACTTTC
CASSEFRGANVLTF
>TRBD2|16|TRBJ2-7|TRBV3-1/TRBV3-2|.
TGTGCCAGCAGCCAAGAAGCGCTAGCGGGAGTGGGCGAGCAGTACTTC
CASSQEALAGVGEQYF
>.|14|TRBJ1-1|TRBV6-5|.
TGTGCCAGCAGTTACTCGAGAGGAAAGGCTGAAGCTTTCTTT
CASSYSRGKAEAFF
>.|16|TRBJ2-3|TRBV7-2|.
TGTGCCAGCAGCTTAGCTAGCTCTTCTAGCACAGATACGCAGTATTTT
CASSLASSSSTDTQYF
>.|18|TRBJ2-7|TRBV13|.
TGTGCCAGCAGCTTAGCTTTCGAACGGGGGTTTGCAAACTACGAGCAGTACTTC
CASSLAFERGFANYEQYF
>.|13|TRBJ1-2|TRBV6-1|.
TGTGCCAGCAGTGAATTAAGGGGCAGTGGCTACACCTTC
CASSELRGSGYTF
>.|16|TRBJ1-6|TRBV19|few
TGTGCCAGTAGTCCTTTGGAGGGACCCTATAATTCACCCCTCCACTTT
CASSPLEGPYNSPLHF
>TRBD2|14|TRBJ2-5|TRBV9|.
TGTGCCAGCAGCGCGACTAGCGGGAGTGAGACCCAGTACTTC
CASSATSGSETQYF
>.|13|TRBJ2-1|TRBV12-5|.
TGTGCTAGTGGTTTAGAGGTGGGGAGGGAGCAGTTCTTC
CASGLEVGREQFF
>TRBD2|16|TRBJ2-1|TRBV28|.
TGTGCCAGCAGGGGGCCCCGGGCTAGCGGGTACAATGAGCAGTTCTTC
CASRGPRASGYNEQFF
>.|14|TRBJ1-1|TRBV7-2|.
TGTGCCAGCAGCCCTTTTGTGGGACTGACTGAAGCTTTCTTT
CASSPFVGLTEAFF
>.|13|TRBJ2-7|TRBV11-2|.
TGTGCCAGCGCCCGGCCGGGATCTAGAGAGCAGTACTTC
CASARPGSREQYF
>.|15|TRBJ2-1|TRBV5-1|.
TGCGCCAGCAGTCTCGGAGTACCTTCCTACAATGAGCAGTTCTTC
CASSLGVPSYNEQFF